One and the same sample provided the 24 T cell receptor beta chains below, sequenced in a study of blood T cells in healthy people across ages. With a J-beta primer mix and a sample-barcoded 5' primer, a second PCR ran about 7 to 12 cycles. TCRdb ran MiXCR on the 5' RACE reads and lists one entry per CDR3 protein. The table has around 800,000 distinct CDR3 sequences, about 55% seen once. The sample comprised blood. Receptors originate from a man older than 75 in good health.

This clonotype was observed a handful of times. This chain links TRBV12-3 or TRBV12-4 with TRBJ2-3; no firm D call. This CDR3 comprises 13 residues. With 5 bases removed from V and 14 bases from J, the gap between germline ends came to 20 bases. The CDR3 region has the DNA TGTGCCAGCAGTCCTCCTCAGCACAGATACGCGTATTTT. Translated, it gives CASSPPQHRYAYF.

In its sample, this clonotype was seen a few times. This chain links TRBV13 with TRBJ2-1; D not certain. The CDR3 consists of 14 residues. CDR1 and CDR2 from the germline V gene are PRHDT and FYEKMQ (reference sequence). The V and J ends lost 5 bases and 7 bases respectively, with 15 bases between them. The CDR3 region is CASSPTGLGNEQFF. CDR3 bases: TGTGCCAGCAGCCCGACGGGCCTGGGGAATGAGCAGTTCTTC.

The J gene is TRBJ2-5, the V gene TRBV6-6; a possible D gene is TRBD2 (6 bases). CDR3 length: 16 residues. The V end lost 2 bases, the J end lost 0 bases, and 13 bases lay between the germline ends. Germline V lookup: CDR1 MNHNY, CDR2 SVGAGI (reference sequence). This CDR3 is CASSYRERANQETQYF. The CDR3 DNA follows: TGTGCCAGCAGTTACAGAGAGCGGGCCAACCAAGAGACCCAGTACTTC.

This clonotype has just a few counts. The chain recombines TRBV7-9 with TRBJ2-1, with 7 bases fitting TRBD2. CDR3 length equals 16 residues. Germline V gives CDR1 SEHNR, CDR2 FQNEAQ (reference sequence). Trimming at V came to 5 bases and at J to 6 bases, leaving 13 bases not matched to a gene. The CDR3 nucleotides read TGTGCCAGCAGCCCCCGACTAGCAGGCTTCGGCAATGAGCAGTTCTTC. Translated, it gives CASSPRLAGFGNEQFF. Filled out from reference TRBV7-9 and TRBJ2-1, the complete variable domain reads DTGVSQNPRHKITKRGQNVTFRCDPISEHNRLYWYRQTLGQGPEFLTYFQNEAQLEKSRLLSDRFSAERPKGSFSTLEIQRTEQGDSAMYLCASSPRLAGFGNEQFFGPGTRLTVL.

This clonotype was seen more than once but under ten times. The gene calls are TRBV20-1 and TRBJ2-5; TRBD2 aligns across 8 bases. In germline, CDR1 is DFQATT, CDR2 SNEGSKA (reference sequence). This CDR3 has 14 amino acids. The junction had 9 bases not matched to a gene; V was cut back by 4 bases and J by 5 bases. CDR3 amino acids: CSAKRGTSSETQYF. CDR3 nucleotide sequence: TGCAGTGCTAAAAGGGGGACTAGTTCGGAGACCCAGTACTTC.

V and J are TRBV12-5 and TRBJ1-5, with TRBD1 matching over 8 bases. The germline gives CDR1 LGHNT, CDR2 FRNRAP. The CDR3 runs 15 residues. V lost 1 base to trimming and J lost 4 bases; unmatched junction nucleotides: 3. The CDR3 reads CASGLANRGNQPQHF. The DNA for the CDR3 is TGTGCTAGTGGTTTGGCAAACAGGGGGAATCAGCCCCAGCATTTT.

The gene calls are TRBV7-9 and TRBJ2-5, with D hard to call. Germline V gene lookup returns CDR1 SEHNR and CDR2 FQNEAQ (reference sequence). Trimming took off 2 bases at V and 1 base at J, with 14 bases between the two ends. The CDR3 consists of 16 residues. CDR3 protein: CASSLNWRRAQETQYF. The CDR3 bases are TGTGCCAGCAGCTTAAATTGGAGAAGGGCCCAAGAGACCCAGTACTTC.

A few counts support this clonotype. The rearrangement uses TRBV7-8 and TRBJ2-5; D gene uncertain. Germline CDR1 SGHVS, CDR2 FQNEAQ. Trimming took off 2 bases at V and 1 base at J, with 11 bases between the two ends. There are 15 residues in the CDR3. This chain's CDR3 is CASSLPIPFQETQYF. CDR3 in DNA: TGTGCCAGCAGCTTACCGATTCCCTTCCAAGAGACCCAGTACTTC.

Only a few counts were recorded for this clonotype. CDR3 protein: CASSTGQGRGEKLFF. CDR3 sequence (DNA): TGTGCCAGCAGCACCGGACAGGGGAGAGGAGAAAAACTGTTTTTT. The chain links TRBV6-5 to TRBJ1-4; 9 bases are shared with TRBD1. V gave up 6 bases and J gave up 8 bases; unmatched junction bases: 10. The CDR3 totals 15 residues. Germline CDR1 MNHEY, CDR2 SVGAGI.

This clonotype was counted a single time. The gene calls are TRBV20-1 and TRBJ2-3; the D is unclear. V lost 3 bases, J lost 8 bases, and 12 bases lay in between. This CDR3 has 12 amino acids. CDR1 is DFQATT, CDR2 SNEGSKA, per germline (reference sequence). The CDR3 is CSASGPPRTQYF. CDR3 DNA: TGCAGTGCTAGTGGGCCACCTCGTACGCAGTATTTT.

The table lists this clonotype with a few counts. The rearrangement joins TRBV3-1 to TRBJ2-1, with D unclear. The V gene lost 3 bases and the J gene lost 4 bases, with 13 bases spanning the gap. Germline-derived CDR1 and CDR2 are LGHDT and YNNKEL (reference sequence). The CDR3 is 15 residues long. The CDR3 sequence: CASSQLPGRYNEQFF. CDR3 coding DNA: TGTGCCAGCAGCCAGCTCCCTGGACGGTACAATGAGCAGTTCTTC.

A note on this clonotype: One end of the junction is discordant with germline, which a read error may explain. This chain joins TRBV10-3 and TRBJ2-3; 8 bases are a match to TRBD1. The CDR3 runs to 14 residues. Germline V gene lookup returns CDR1 ENHRY and CDR2 SYGVKD. CDR3 amino acids: CAIRDREGADTRYF. CDR3 in DNA: TGTGCCATCAGGGACAGGGAAGGGGCAGATACGCGGTATTTT.

This clonotype was detected ten times or more. CDR3 DNA: TGCAGCGTTGGAAGGGGGAACACTGAAGCTTTCTTT. Translated, it gives CSVGRGNTEAFF. The V call is TRBV29-1, the J call TRBJ1-1, with a possible D match to TRBD1 (5 bases). V lost 4 bases and J 1 base, leaving 7 bases between the germline ends. The germline gives CDR1 SQVTM, CDR2 ANQGSEA. The CDR3 covers 12 residues.

V gene TRBV28 combines with J gene TRBJ2-7, with D uncertain. CDR1 MDHEN and CDR2 SYDVKM come from the germline V gene. The CDR3 totals 13 residues. The germline V and J ends were trimmed by 2 bases and 3 bases, with 8 bases remaining between them. Here the CDR3 reads CASSLTKDYEQYF. CDR3 sequence (DNA): TGTGCCAGCAGTTTAACGAAGGACTACGAGCAGTACTTC. The variable domain in full, completed from reference TRBV28 and TRBJ2-7, reads DVKVTQSSRYLVKRTGEKVFLECVQDMDHENMFWYRQDPGLGLRLIYFSYDVKMKEKGDIPEGYSVSREKKERFSLILESASTNQTSMYLCASSLTKDYEQYFGPGTRLTVT.

This chain connects TRBV20-1 to TRBJ2-3; maybe TRBD2 (5 bases). The CDR3 loop spans 14 amino acids. Germline V gene lookup returns CDR1 DFQATT and CDR2 SNEGSKA (reference sequence). Trimming left V 2 bases short and J 0 bases short, with 9 bases between. The CDR3 region is CSARLGGSTDTQYF. As DNA, the CDR3 is TGCAGTGCTAGATTGGGCGGGAGCACAGATACGCAGTATTTT.

This clonotype was recorded once. The chain uses TRBV20-1 and TRBJ1-1, with 8 bases aligning to TRBD1. Germline CDR1 is DFQATT and CDR2 is SNEGSKA (reference sequence). The CDR3 totals 15 residues. Trimming removed 1 base from V and 5 bases from J; junction bases left unmatched: 9. The CDR3 sequence is CSARGRTGSRTEAFF. The CDR3 coding sequence is TGCAGTGCTAGAGGTCGGACAGGGTCAAGGACTGAAGCTTTCTTT.

This chain joins TRBV7-2 and TRBJ2-1, with 7 bases aligning to TRBD2. The CDR3 consists of 15 residues. Per the germline V gene, CDR1 is SGHTA and CDR2 is FQGNSA. The V gene end was trimmed by 3 bases and the J gene end by 5 bases; junction bases not matched to a gene: 7. CDR3 protein: CASSLTAGVHNEQFF. The CDR3 bases are TGTGCCAGCAGCTTGACGGCGGGAGTCCACAATGAGCAGTTCTTC. The full variable domain, rest sourced from reference TRBV7-2 and TRBJ2-1, is GAGVSQSPSNKVTEKGKDVELRCDPISGHTALYWYRQSLGQGLEFLIYFQGNSAPDKSGLPSDRFSAERTGGSVSTLTIQRTQQEDSAVYLCASSLTAGVHNEQFFGPGTRLTVL.

The chain employs TRBV24-1 and TRBJ1-2; D unclear. This CDR3 region has 13 residues. CDR1 is KGHDR, CDR2 SFDVKD, per germline. The V end lost 4 bases, the J end lost 8 bases, and 13 bases lay between the germline ends. For the CDR3, the DNA is TGTGCCACCAGTGACGAACGTCTCGGGGGCTACACCTTC. It codes for CATSDERLGGYTF.

This clonotype was picked up a small number of times. The chain links TRBV27 to TRBJ1-4; 8 bases fit TRBD1. The CDR3 loop spans 15 amino acids. Germline V lookup: CDR1 MNHEY, CDR2 SMNVEV (reference sequence). J lost 5 bases, V lost 8 bases, and 10 bases had no gene match. The CDR3 DNA reads TGTGCCAGCTCGACCCGACAGGGGATAAATGAAAAACTGTTTTTT. It yields the protein CASSTRQGINEKLFF. The full variable domain, completed using reference TRBV27 and TRBJ1-4, is EAQVTQNPRYLITVTGKKLTVTCSQNMNHEYMSWYRQDPGLGLRQIYYSMNVEVTDKGDVPEGYKVSRKEKRNFPLILESPSPNQTSLYFCASSTRQGINEKLFFGSGTQLSVL.

CDR3 DNA: TGTGCCAGCAGTACCTCGGGACTGGGGACCTACGAGCAGTACTTC. Its protein is CASSTSGLGTYEQYF. V and J are TRBV28 and TRBJ2-7; perhaps TRBD2 as D (6 bases). Germline V lookup: CDR1 MDHEN, CDR2 SYDVKM. The CDR3 sequence is 15 residues long. Trimming shortened V by 5 bases and J by 2 bases, and 16 bases separated the two germline ends.

The chain couples TRBV9 to TRBJ1-1, with D possibly TRBD1 on 6 matching bases. Per the germline V gene, CDR1 is SGDLS and CDR2 is YYNGEE. The CDR3 loop spans 15 amino acids. V was pared by 1 base and J by 0 bases, with 10 bases between. This CDR3 reads CASSVTGPMNTEAFF. The CDR3 DNA reads as TGTGCCAGCAGCGTAACAGGGCCGATGAACACTGAAGCTTTCTTT.

The rearrangement joins TRBV15 to TRBJ1-1, with 9 bases identical to TRBD1. The CDR3 sequence is 15 residues long. Looked up from germline, CDR1 is LNHNV and CDR2 is YYDKDF (reference sequence). V lost 5 bases to trimming and J lost 0 bases; unmatched junction nucleotides: 4. The CDR3 sequence: CATSPDRGMNTEAFF. CDR3 in DNA: TGTGCCACCAGCCCCGACAGGGGGATGAACACTGAAGCTTTCTTT.

This clonotype came up a few times. V gene TRBV6-5 combines with J gene TRBJ1-1; the D gene is possibly TRBD1 (5 bases). V dropped 2 bases and J dropped 0 bases, with 7 bases sitting between them. This CDR3 has 14 residues. Germline CDR1 is MNHEY and CDR2 is SVGAGI. This CDR3 is CASSYRGMNTEAFF. CDR3 in DNA: TGTGCCAGCAGTTACCGGGGGATGAACACTGAAGCTTTCTTT.

This CDR3 is CASSGTGQANTGELFF. The CDR3 DNA follows: TGCGCCAGCAGCGGGACAGGACAGGCGAACACCGGGGAGCTGTTTTTT. The chain employs TRBV5-1 and TRBJ2-2; 8 bases are a match to TRBD1. The J segment lost 0 bases and the V segment lost 4 bases, leaving 5 bases of the junction unmatched. The CDR3 has 16 residues. CDR1 SGHRS and CDR2 YFSETQ come from the germline V gene.